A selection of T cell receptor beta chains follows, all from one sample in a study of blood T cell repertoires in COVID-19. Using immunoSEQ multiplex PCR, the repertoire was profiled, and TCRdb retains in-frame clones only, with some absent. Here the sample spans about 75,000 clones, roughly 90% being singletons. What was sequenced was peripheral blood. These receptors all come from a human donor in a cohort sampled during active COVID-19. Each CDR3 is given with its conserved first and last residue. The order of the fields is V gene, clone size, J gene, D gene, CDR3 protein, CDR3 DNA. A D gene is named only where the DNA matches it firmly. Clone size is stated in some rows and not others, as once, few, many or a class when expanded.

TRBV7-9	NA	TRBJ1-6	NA	CASSIGVRGSPLHF	TGTGCCAGCAGCATTGGGGTACGGGGTTCACCCCTCCACTTT
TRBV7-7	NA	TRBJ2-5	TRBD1	CASSHGTEQETQYF	TGTGCCAGCAGCCATGGGACAGAACAAGAGACCCAGTACTTC
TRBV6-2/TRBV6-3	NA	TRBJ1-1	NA	CASSYSKTGYTEAFF	TGTGCCAGCAGTTACTCGAAAACAGGGTACACTGAAGCTTTCTTT
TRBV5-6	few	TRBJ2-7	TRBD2	CASSSRLAGPYEQYF	TGTGCCAGCAGCTCCAGACTAGCGGGGCCCTACGAGCAGTACTTC
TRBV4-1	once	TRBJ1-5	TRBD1	CASSQFGHRGIIRQPQHF	TGCGCCAGCAGCCAATTCGGCCACAGGGGTATCATTCGTCAGCCCCAGCATTTT
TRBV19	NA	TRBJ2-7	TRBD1	CASSPTGFSYEQYF	TGTGCCAGTAGCCCGACAGGGTTCTCCTACGAGCAGTACTTC
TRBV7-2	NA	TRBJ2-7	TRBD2	CASSLAPSGSRKQYF	TGTGCCAGCAGCTTAGCACCTAGCGGGAGTAGGAAGCAGTACTTC
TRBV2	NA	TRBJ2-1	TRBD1	CASSEGRGPYNEQFF	TGTGCCAGCAGTGAAGGCAGGGGGCCCTACAATGAGCAGTTCTTC
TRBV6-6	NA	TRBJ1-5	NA	CASRGDQPQHF	TGTGCCAGCAGAGGGGATCAGCCCCAGCATTTT
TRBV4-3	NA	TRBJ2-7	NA	CASSQVTGSMYEQYF	TGCGCCAGCAGCCAAGTAACCGGGTCAATGTACGAGCAGTACTTC
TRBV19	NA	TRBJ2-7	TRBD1	CASRLGGDREDLYEQYF	TGTGCCAGTAGGCTCGGCGGGGACAGGGAGGATCTCTACGAGCAGTACTTC
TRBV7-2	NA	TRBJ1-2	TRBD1	CASSPTGGMDYGYTF	TGTGCCAGCAGCCCGACAGGGGGCATGGACTATGGCTACACCTTC
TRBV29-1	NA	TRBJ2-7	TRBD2	CSVREGLAEQYF	TGCAGCGTTAGGGAGGGGTTGGCCGAGCAGTACTTC
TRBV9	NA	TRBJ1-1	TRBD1	CASSRTGGRAEAFF	TGTGCCAGCAGCAGGACAGGGGGCAGGGCTGAAGCTTTCTTT
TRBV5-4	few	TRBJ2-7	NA	CASSLRVSTGPTYEQYF	TGTGCCAGCAGCTTAAGGGTTTCGACAGGCCCAACCTACGAGCAGTACTTC
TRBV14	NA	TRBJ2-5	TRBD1	CASSLRGPTQYF	TGTGCCAGCAGCCTGAGGGGGCCCACCCAGTACTTC
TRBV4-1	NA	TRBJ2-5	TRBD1	CASSPLGHRGNFETQYF	TGCGCCAGCAGCCCCTTAGGGCACAGGGGGAATTTTGAGACCCAGTACTTC